The 17 T cell receptor beta chains below were found in one sample sequenced in a study of T cell repertoires in cytomegalovirus infection. TCRdb re-called the reads through MiXCR, storing one row per CDR3 protein. The repertoire holds more than 110,000 distinct CDR3 sequences, with 30% to 40% as singletons. Antigens of these TCRs are unknown. The starting material was CD8+ T cells from cultured PBMCs, obtained from culture after CMV antigen stimulation. The source is a human donor in good health (CMV status not recorded). Some clones in this sample may be carry-over from other donors' samples.

The chain joins TRBV12-3 or TRBV12-4 to TRBJ2-5, with 10 bases identical to TRBD1. The CDR3 length is 17 residues. Trimming removed 3 bases from V and 4 bases from J; junction bases left unmatched: 11. DNA for the CDR3: TGTGCCAGCAGTTTTTTGTACGGGACAGGGGCGGGAGAGACCCAGTACTTC. This gives the protein CASSFLYGTGAGETQYF.

The chain employs TRBV11-2 and TRBJ2-3, with D possibly matching TRBD2 (7 bases). Germline V CDR1 and CDR2: SGHAT, FQNNGV. The CDR3 contains 17 residues. V lost 5 bases to trimming and J lost 1 base, with 19 bases between them. In nucleotides, the CDR3 is TGTGCCAGCAGCGAAACTTACGGGGGGCCTCGCACAGATACGCAGTATTTT. It yields the protein CASSETYGGPRTDTQYF. The variable domain in full, with the rest retrieved from reference TRBV11-2 and TRBJ2-3, is EAGVAQSPRYKIIEKRQSVAFWCNPISGHATLYWYQQILGQGPKLLIQFQNNGVVDDSQLPKDRFSAERLKGVDSTLKIQPAKLEDSAVYLCASSETYGGPRTDTQYFGPGTRLTVL.

V usage is TRBV20-1 and J usage is TRBJ1-1, with 7 positions matching TRBD1. This CDR3 spans 10 amino acids. CDR1 is DFQATT, CDR2 SNEGSKA, per germline (reference sequence). Trimming at V came to 5 bases and at J to 8 bases, leaving 2 bases not matched to a gene. CDR3 in amino acids: CSAGTEEAFF. The CDR3 DNA follows: TGCAGTGCTGGGACAGAAGAAGCTTTCTTT.

J is TRBJ2-2 and V is TRBV29-1; 9 bases are shared with TRBD1. Trimming took 7 bases from V and 6 from J; bases not matched to a gene: 9. The CDR3 is made up of 14 amino acids. Germline CDR1 is SQVTM and CDR2 is ANQGSEA. The CDR3 nucleotides are TGCAGCGCCCAGGGACAGGGAAAGCCCGGGGAGCTGTTTTTT. Translating it yields CSAQGQGKPGELFF.

This clonotype was picked up one time. The junction shows a germline mismatch at one end, possibly a read error. This chain connects TRBV7-6 to TRBJ2-3; tentatively, D is TRBD1 or TRBD2 (5 bases each). Germline V gene data show CDR1 as SGHVS and CDR2 as FNYEAQ. The CDR3 runs 14 residues. The CDR3 nucleotides read TGTGCCAGCAGATTAGTAGGTGGGGGAGATACGCAGTATTTT. It encodes CASRLVGGGDTQYF.

About this clonotype itself: The CDR3 does not close with the conserved phenylalanine or tryptophan, likely indicating a read error. This chain links TRBV7-9 with TRBJ1-1; D may be TRBD1 (6 bases). The CDR3 has 13 residues. Germline V gene data show CDR1 as SEHNR and CDR2 as FQNEAQ (reference sequence). The germline V and J ends were trimmed by 9 bases and 1 base, with 12 bases remaining between them. The CDR3, as DNA: TGTGCCAGTCAGACAGGCTCGAACACTGAAGCTTTCTCT. Residues: CASQTGSNTEAFS.

As to this clonotype: A much bigger clone sits one base away, suggesting this may be a read error. V is TRBV5-5 and J is TRBJ1-2; D is undetermined. Germline CDR1 reads SGHKS; CDR2 reads YYEKEE (reference sequence). Trimming cost V 4 bases and J 7 bases, with 17 bases left between them. The CDR3 covers 14 residues. The CDR3 reads CASSPLTVGPGYTF. In DNA, the CDR3 is TGTGCCAGCAGCCCACTCACAGTGGGTCCTGGCTACACCTTC. Variable domain in full (rest from reference TRBV5-5 and TRBJ1-2): DAGVTQSPTHLIKTRGQQVTLRCSPISGHKSVSWYQQVLGQGPQFIFQYYEKEERGRGNFPDRFSARQFPNYSSELNVNALLLGDSALYLCASSPLTVGPGYTFGSGTRLTVV.

This chain uses TRBV12-3 or TRBV12-4 with TRBJ2-7; either TRBD1 or TRBD2 may supply D (5 bases each). The CDR3 runs 12 residues. Trimming pared 8 bases from V and 8 bases from J, leaving 16 bases between. CDR3 protein: CASSQASGQQYF. CDR3 in DNA: TGTGCCAGCTCTCAAGCCTCGGGACAGCAGTACTTC.

In this sample, this clonotype turned up many times. In DNA form, the CDR3 reads TGTGCCAGCAGTTCGGGGCGGAGCACAGATACGCAGTATTTT. Residues: CASSSGRSTDTQYF. This chain connects TRBV9 to TRBJ2-3; the D call may be TRBD1 or TRBD2 (5 bases each). The germline V and J ends were trimmed by 5 bases and 0 bases, with 10 bases remaining between them. Germline V gene sequence: CDR1 SGDLS, CDR2 YYNGEE. The CDR3 is 14 residues long.

This clonotype appeared many times. The chain uses TRBV7-2 and TRBJ2-3; D unclear. Germline V gene sequence: CDR1 SGHTA, CDR2 FQGNSA. V lost 5 bases to trimming and J lost 4 bases, with 10 bases between them. The CDR3 is made up of 13 amino acids. The CDR3 nucleotides are TGTGCCAGCAGCCGAAGGTTGGCAGATACGCAGTATTTT. This sequence encodes CASSRRLADTQYF.

The gene calls are TRBV5-6 and TRBJ1-1; no firm D call. CDR3 length: 13 residues. Trimming left V 4 bases short and J 6 bases short, with 13 bases between. Germline CDR1 SGHDT, CDR2 YYEEEE. The CDR3 spells CASSPFWGSEAFF. The DNA for the CDR3 is TGTGCCAGCAGCCCGTTCTGGGGATCTGAAGCTTTCTTT.

This clonotype was observed at least ten times. CDR3 residues: CSTQEGSNEKLFF. The CDR3 nucleotides are TGCAGTACGCAGGAGGGGTCTAATGAAAAACTGTTTTTT. The V gene is TRBV20-1, the J gene TRBJ1-4; tentative D call: TRBD1 (5 bases). Germline lookup yields CDR1 DFQATT and CDR2 SNEGSKA (reference sequence). V was cut by 8 bases and J by 3 bases, with 13 bases left in between. CDR3 length equals 13 residues.

Within the sample, this clonotype is medium-sized. The chain joins TRBV7-8 to TRBJ1-5; tentatively, D is TRBD1 (6 bases). The CDR3 has 14 residues. Germline V gene data show CDR1 as SGHVS and CDR2 as FQNEAQ. Trimming removed 8 bases from V and 2 bases from J, with 13 bases in between. CDR3 protein: CASQGFGGNQPQHF. The CDR3 DNA reads TGTGCCAGCCAGGGGTTCGGGGGCAATCAGCCCCAGCATTTT.

This clonotype was found a few times. The chain recombines TRBV11-3 with TRBJ1-1; no firm D call. CDR1 and CDR2 (germline): SGHNT, YENEEA. V lost 5 bases and J 1 base, leaving 11 bases between the germline ends. CDR3 length equals 14 residues. Here the CDR3 reads CASSQAGQNTEAFF. DNA of the CDR3: TGTGCCAGCAGCCAAGCGGGTCAGAACACTGAAGCTTTCTTT.

This clonotype showed up many times. This rearrangement joins TRBV20-1 to TRBJ2-7, with TRBD2 identical over 12 bases. The CDR3 runs to 16 residues. J lost 2 bases, V lost 0 bases, and 5 bases had no gene match. In germline, CDR1 is DFQATT, CDR2 SNEGSKA (reference sequence). The CDR3 reads CSARERWTSGAYEQYF. The CDR3 DNA reads TGCAGTGCTAGAGAGCGGTGGACTAGCGGGGCCTACGAGCAGTACTTC.

J is TRBJ2-2 and V is TRBV3-1, with 8 bases aligning to TRBD1. Trimming cost V 1 base and J 5 bases; bases outside gene matches: 6. The CDR3 has 16 residues. Looked up from germline, CDR1 is LGHDT and CDR2 is YNNKEL (reference sequence). The CDR3 nucleotides are TGTGCCAGCAGCCAAGCTGACAGGGGAATAACCGGGGAGCTGTTTTTT. Its protein is CASSQADRGITGELFF.

Concerning this clonotype itself: At one of its ends the junction is not consistent with the germline gene, which may arise from a read error. The V and J genes are TRBV4-1 and TRBJ1-4, with a tentative D call TRBD1 (6 bases). In germline, CDR1 is MGHRA, CDR2 YSYEKL. There are 16 residues in the CDR3. In DNA form, the CDR3 reads TGCGCCAGCAGCCGCCCCTCTGGACAGAACTATGACAAACTGTTTTTT. It translates to CASSRPSGQNYDKLFF.